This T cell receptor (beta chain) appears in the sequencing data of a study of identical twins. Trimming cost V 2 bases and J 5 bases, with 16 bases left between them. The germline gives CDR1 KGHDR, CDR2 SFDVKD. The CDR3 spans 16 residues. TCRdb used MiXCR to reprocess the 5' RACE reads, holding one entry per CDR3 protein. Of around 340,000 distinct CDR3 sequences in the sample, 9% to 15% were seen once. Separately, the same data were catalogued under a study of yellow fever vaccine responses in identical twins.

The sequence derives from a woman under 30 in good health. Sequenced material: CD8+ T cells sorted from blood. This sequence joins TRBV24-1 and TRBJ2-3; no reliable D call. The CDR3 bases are TGTGCCACCAGTGATTATACGGACCGATTGGTAGATACGCAGTATTTT. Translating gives CATSDYTDRLVDTQYF.